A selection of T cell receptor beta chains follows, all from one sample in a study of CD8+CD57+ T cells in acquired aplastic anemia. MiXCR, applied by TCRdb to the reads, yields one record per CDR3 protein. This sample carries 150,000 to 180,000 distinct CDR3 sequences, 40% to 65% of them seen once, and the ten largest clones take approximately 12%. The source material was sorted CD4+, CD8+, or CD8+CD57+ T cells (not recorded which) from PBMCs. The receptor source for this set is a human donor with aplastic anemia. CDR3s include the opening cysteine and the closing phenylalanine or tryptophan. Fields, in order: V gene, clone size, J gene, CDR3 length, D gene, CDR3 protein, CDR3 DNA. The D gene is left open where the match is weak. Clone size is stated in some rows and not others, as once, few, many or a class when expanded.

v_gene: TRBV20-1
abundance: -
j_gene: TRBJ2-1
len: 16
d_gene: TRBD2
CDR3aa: CSARVLAGVTYNEQFF
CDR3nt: TGCAGTGCTAGAGTACTAGCGGGGGTTACCTACAATGAGCAGTTCTTC

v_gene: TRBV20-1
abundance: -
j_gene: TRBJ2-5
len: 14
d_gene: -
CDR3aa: CSANDGRDQETQYF
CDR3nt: TGCAGTGCTAATGACGGCCGTGACCAAGAGACCCAGTACTTC

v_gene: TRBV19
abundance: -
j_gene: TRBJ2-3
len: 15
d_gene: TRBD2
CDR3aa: CASSISGLEMDTQYF
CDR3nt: TGTGCCAGTAGTATATCAGGACTAGAGATGGATACGCAGTATTTT

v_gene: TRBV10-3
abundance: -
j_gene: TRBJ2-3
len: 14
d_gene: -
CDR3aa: CATFGGGRSDTQYF
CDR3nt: TGTGCCACCTTTGGGGGGGGCCGTTCAGATACGCAGTATTTT

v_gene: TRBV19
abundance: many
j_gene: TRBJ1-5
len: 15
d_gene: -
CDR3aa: CASSIDREGTQPQHF
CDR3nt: TGTGCCAGTAGTATAGATCGGGAGGGGACTCAGCCCCAGCATTTT

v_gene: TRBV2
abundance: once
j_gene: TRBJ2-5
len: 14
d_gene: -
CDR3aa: CASSEISNQETQYF
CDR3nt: TGTGCCAGCAGTGAAATAAGTAACCAAGAGACCCAGTACTTC

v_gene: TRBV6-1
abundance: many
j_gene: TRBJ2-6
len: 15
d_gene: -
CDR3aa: CASRDAYSGANVLTF
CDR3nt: TGTGCCAGCAGGGATGCCTACTCTGGGGCCAACGTCCTGACTTTC

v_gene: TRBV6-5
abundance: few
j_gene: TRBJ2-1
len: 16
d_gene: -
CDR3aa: CASSYGGLEAGDEQFF
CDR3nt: TGTGCCAGCAGTTATGGGGGGCTAGAGGCGGGGGATGAGCAGTTCTTC

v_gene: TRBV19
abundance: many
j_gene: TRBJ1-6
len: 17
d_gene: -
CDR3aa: CASSIADRGSYNSPLHF
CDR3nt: TGTGCCAGTAGTATAGCGGACAGAGGTTCCTATAATTCACCCCTCCACTTT

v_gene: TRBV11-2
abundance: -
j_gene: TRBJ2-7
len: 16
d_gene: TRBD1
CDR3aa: CASSSPGQINPYEQYF
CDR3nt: TGTGCCAGCAGCTCCCCGGGACAGATTAATCCCTACGAGCAGTACTTC

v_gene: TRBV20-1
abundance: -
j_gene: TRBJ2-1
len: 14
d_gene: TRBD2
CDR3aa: CSASGLATYNEQFF
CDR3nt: TGCAGTGCCTCGGGACTAGCGACCTACAATGAGCAGTTCTTC

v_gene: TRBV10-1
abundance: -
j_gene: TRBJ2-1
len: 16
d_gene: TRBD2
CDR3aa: CASSESSGGAYNEQFF
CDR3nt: TGCGCCAGCAGTGAGTCCAGCGGGGGGGCCTACAATGAGCAGTTCTTC

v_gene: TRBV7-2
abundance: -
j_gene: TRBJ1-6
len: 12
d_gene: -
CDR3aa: CASSTHYSPLHF
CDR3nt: TGTGCCAGCAGCACTCATTATTCACCCCTCCACTTT

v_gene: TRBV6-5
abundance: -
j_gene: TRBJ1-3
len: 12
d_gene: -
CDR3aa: CASTKSGNTIYF
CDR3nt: TGTGCCAGCACCAAGTCGGGAAACACCATATATTTT

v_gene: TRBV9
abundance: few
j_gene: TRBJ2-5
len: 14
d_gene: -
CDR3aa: CASSWGGGQETQYF
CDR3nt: TGTGCCAGCAGCTGGGGGGGCGGACAAGAGACCCAGTACTTC

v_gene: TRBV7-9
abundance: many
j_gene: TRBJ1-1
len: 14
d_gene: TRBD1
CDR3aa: CASSQGGLNTEAFF
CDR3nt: TGTGCCAGCAGCCAGGGGGGCCTGAACACTGAAGCTTTCTTT

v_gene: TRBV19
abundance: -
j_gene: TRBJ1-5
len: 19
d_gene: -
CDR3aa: CASSPPRDKLPYSNQPQHF
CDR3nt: TGTGCCAGTAGTCCCCCCCGGGACAAACTACCGTATAGCAATCAGCCCCAGCATTTT

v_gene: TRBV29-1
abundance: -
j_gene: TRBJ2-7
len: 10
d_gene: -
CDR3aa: CSVTTYEQYF
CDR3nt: TGCAGCGTTACGACCTACGAGCAGTACTTC

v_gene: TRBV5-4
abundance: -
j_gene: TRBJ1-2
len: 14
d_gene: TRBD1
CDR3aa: CASSQGTDRTGYTF
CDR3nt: TGTGCCAGCAGCCAGGGGACAGATCGTACCGGCTACACCTTC

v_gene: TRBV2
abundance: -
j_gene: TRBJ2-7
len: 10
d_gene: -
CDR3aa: CASSVREQYF
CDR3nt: TGTGCCAGCAGTGTGAGAGAGCAGTACTTC

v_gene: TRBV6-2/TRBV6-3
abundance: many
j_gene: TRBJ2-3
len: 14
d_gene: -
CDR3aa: CASWSHLGTDTQYF
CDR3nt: TGTGCCAGCTGGTCGCATCTAGGCACAGATACGCAGTATTTT

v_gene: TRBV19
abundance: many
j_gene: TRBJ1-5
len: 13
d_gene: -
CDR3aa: CASRDSSNQPQHF
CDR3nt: TGTGCCAGTCGTGACAGTAGCAATCAGCCCCAGCATTTT

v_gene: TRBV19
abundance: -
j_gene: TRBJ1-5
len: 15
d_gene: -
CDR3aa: CASSTSGRMNQPQHF
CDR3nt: TGTGCCAGTAGTACTTCGGGACGGATGAATCAGCCCCAGCATTTT

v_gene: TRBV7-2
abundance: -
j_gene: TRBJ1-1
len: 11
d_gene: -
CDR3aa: CASSLSRKAFF
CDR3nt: TGTGCTAGCTCCCTGTCGCGCAAAGCTTTCTTT

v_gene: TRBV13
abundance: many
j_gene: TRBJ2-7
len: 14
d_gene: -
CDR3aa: CASSSGALLDEQYF
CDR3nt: TGTGCCAGCAGCTCCGGGGCTCTCCTGGACGAGCAGTACTTC

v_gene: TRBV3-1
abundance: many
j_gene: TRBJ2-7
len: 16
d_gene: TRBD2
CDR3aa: CASSQDPAGGGYEQYF
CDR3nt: TGTGCCAGCAGCCAAGATCCAGCGGGGGGCGGTTACGAGCAGTACTTC

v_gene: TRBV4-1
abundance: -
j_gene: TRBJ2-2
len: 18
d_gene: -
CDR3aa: CASSQEETGREGAGELFF
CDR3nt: TGCGCCAGCAGCCAAGAAGAAACGGGTCGGGAAGGCGCCGGGGAGCTGTTTTTT

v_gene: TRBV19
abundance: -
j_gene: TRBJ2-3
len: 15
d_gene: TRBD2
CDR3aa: CASSTGLADTDTQYF
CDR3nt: TGTGCCAGTAGTACAGGACTAGCGGACACAGATACGCAGTATTTT

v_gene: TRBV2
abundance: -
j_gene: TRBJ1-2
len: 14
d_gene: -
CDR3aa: CASSVRTGREGYTF
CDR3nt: TGTGCCAGCAGTGTTCGTACAGGGCGAGAAGGCTACACCTTC

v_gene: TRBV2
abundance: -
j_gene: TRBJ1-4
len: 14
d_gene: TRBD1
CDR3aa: CASSEGTVNEKLFF
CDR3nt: TGTGCCAGCAGTGAGGGGACAGTTAATGAAAAACTGTTTTTT

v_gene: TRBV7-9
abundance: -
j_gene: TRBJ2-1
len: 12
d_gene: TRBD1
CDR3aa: CATSTGDNEQFF
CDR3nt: TGTGCCACATCGACAGGGGACAATGAGCAGTTCTTC

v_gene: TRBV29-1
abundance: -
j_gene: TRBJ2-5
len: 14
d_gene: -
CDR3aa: CSVDPQASGETQYF
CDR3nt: TGCAGCGTTGACCCGCAGGCTTCTGGAGAGACCCAGTACTTC

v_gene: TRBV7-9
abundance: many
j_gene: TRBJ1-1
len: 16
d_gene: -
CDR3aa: CASSLSWRQDDTEAFF
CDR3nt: TGTGCCAGCAGCTTAAGTTGGAGACAGGATGACACTGAAGCTTTCTTT

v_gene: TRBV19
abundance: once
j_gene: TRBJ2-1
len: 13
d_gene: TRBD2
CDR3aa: CAVHTGGRNEQFF
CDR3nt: TGTGCCGTACATACGGGGGGACGAAATGAGCAGTTCTTC

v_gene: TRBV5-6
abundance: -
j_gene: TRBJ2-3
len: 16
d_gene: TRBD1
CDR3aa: CASSLPRQGGTDTQYF
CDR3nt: TGTGCCAGCAGCTTGCCCCGACAGGGAGGCACAGATACGCAGTATTTT

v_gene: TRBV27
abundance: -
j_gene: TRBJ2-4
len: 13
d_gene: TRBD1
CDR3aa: CASRTGFLGIQYF
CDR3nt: TGTGCCAGTCGGACAGGGTTTCTCGGCATTCAGTACTTC

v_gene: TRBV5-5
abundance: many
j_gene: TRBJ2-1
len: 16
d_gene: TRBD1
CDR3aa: CASSLTGTGTGDEQFF
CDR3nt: TGTGCCAGCAGCTTGACGGGCACCGGGACAGGGGACGAGCAGTTCTTC

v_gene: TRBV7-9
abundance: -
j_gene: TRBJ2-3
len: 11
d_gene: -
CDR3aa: CASSPGNEQYF
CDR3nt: TGTGCCAGCAGTCCGGGCAATGAGCAGTATTTT

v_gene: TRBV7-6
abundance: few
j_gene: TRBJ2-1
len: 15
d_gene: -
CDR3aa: CASSFGTGALNEQFF
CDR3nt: TGTGCCAGCAGCTTCGGAACGGGGGCCTTAAATGAGCAGTTCTTC

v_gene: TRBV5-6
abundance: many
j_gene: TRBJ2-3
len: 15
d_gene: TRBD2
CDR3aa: CASSSSGGAGDTQYF
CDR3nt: TGTGCCAGCAGCTCAAGCGGGGGGGCAGGGGATACGCAGTATTTT

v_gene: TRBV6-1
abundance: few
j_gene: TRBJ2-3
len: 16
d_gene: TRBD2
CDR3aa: CASRDLTSGGRSTQYF
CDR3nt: TGTGCCAGCAGGGATCTCACTAGCGGGGGTCGGAGTACGCAGTATTTT

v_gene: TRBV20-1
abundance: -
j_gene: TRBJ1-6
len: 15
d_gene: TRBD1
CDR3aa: CSARSGGSHNSPLHF
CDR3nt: TGCAGTGCTCGATCAGGGGGCTCACATAATTCACCCCTCCACTTT

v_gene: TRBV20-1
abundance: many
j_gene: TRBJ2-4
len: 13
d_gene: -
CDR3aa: CSADQIAKNIQYF
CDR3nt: TGCAGTGCCGACCAGATCGCCAAAAACATTCAGTACTTC

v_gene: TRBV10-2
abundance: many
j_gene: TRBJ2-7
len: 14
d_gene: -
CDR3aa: CASSEPLGGGEQYF
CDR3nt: TGCGCCAGCAGTGAGCCCCTCGGAGGGGGCGAGCAGTACTTC

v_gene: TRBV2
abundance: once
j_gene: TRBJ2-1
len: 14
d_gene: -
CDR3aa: CASSEWAGVNEQFF
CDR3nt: TGTGCCAGCAGTGAATGGGCCGGCGTGAATGAGCAGTTCTTC

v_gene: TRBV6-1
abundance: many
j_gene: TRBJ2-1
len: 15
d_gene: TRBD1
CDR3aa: CASRGTGLPYNEQFF
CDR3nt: TGTGCCAGCAGAGGGACAGGCCTCCCCTACAATGAGCAGTTCTTC

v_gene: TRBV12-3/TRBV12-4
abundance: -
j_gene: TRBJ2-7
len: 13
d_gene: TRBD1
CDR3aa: CASWDRGGDEQYF
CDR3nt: TGTGCCAGCTGGGACAGGGGTGGGGACGAGCAGTACTTC

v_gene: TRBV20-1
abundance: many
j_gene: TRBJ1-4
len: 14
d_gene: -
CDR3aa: CSAPGVGAFEKLFF
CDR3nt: TGCAGTGCCCCAGGGGTGGGGGCGTTCGAAAAACTGTTTTTT

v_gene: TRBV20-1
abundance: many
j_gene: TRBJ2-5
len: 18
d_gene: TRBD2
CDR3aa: CSAPQLLTSGGPQETQYF
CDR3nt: TGCAGTGCTCCCCAGCTTTTGACTAGCGGGGGGCCACAAGAGACCCAGTACTTC

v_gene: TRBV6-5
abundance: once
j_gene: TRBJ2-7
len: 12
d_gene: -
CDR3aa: CASSYATYEQYF
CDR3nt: TGTGCCAGCAGTTACGCGACCTACGAGCAGTACTTC

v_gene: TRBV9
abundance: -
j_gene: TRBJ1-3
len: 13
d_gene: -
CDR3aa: CASSVGLGDTIYF
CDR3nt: TGTGCCAGCAGCGTAGGTTTGGGGGACACCATATATTTT

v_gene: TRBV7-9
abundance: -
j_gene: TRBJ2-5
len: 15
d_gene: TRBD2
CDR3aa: CASSFATTSGETQYF
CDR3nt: TGTGCCAGCAGCTTCGCCACGACTAGCGGAGAGACCCAGTACTTC

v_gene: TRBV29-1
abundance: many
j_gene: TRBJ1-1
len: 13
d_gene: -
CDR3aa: CSSVRGLGFLAFF
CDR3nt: TGCAGCTCAGTCAGGGGTTTAGGGTTCTTAGCTTTCTTT

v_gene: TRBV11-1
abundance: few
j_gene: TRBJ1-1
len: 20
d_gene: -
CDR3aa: CASSPPFPAEKEGGGTEAFF
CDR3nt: TGTGCCAGCAGCCCTCCGTTTCCGGCCGAAAAAGAGGGGGGAGGCACTGAGGCTTTCTTT

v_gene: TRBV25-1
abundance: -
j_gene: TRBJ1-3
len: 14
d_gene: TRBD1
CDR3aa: CASTSTGGGNTIYF
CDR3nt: TGTGCCAGCACCTCGACAGGGGGAGGAAACACCATATATTTT